This note documents a single T cell receptor (beta chain) sequence. Antigen specificity is unknown. Looked up from germline, CDR1 is SEHNR and CDR2 is FQNEAQ (reference sequence). The CDR3 has 17 residues. This sample stems from a study of blood T cells in healthy people across ages. Findings and caveats of the study: From one million sequenced T cells, diversity estimates were lower bounds.

Donor samples were obtained from healthy Caucasian individuals from Russia, aged about 6 to 95. Every donor gave 9 to 10 milliliters of peripheral blood. It was with a sample-barcoded 5' primer and a J-beta primer mix that a second PCR of roughly 7 to 12 cycles was run. The yield of each sample was at least 3 million CDR3-containing paired-end reads. TCRdb ran MiXCR on the 5' RACE reads and lists one entry per CDR3 protein. The table lists about a million distinct CDR3 sequences, about 53% of them singletons. The gene calls are TRBV7-9 and TRBJ2-5; 15 bases fit TRBD2. The DNA matches TRBJ2-7 better at its end, which makes the J call doubtful. The receptor was isolated from a woman between 55 and 75 years old in good health. The sample comprised blood. The CDR3 loop reads CASSSGTSGGRLYEQYF. Written as DNA, the CDR3 is TGTGCCAGCAGCTCGGGGACTAGCGGGGGGAGGCTCTACGAGCAGTACTTC.